This entry lists 3 T cell receptor beta chains sequenced from one sample in a study of CD8 T cells in Susac syndrome. RNA amounts of about 0.5 to 1 ug underwent reverse transcription with random hexamers. TCRdb passed the immunoSEQ multiplex PCR reads through MiXCR, listing each CDR3 protein once. The sample has 120,000 to 150,000 distinct CDR3 sequences; approximately 93% are singletons. Sample: CD8+ T cells from PBMCs. The receptor set was obtained from a human donor in good health.

V gene TRBV29-1 combines with J gene TRBJ2-7, with 7 bases lining up with TRBD1. CDR3 size: 13 residues. V shed 8 bases and J 1 base; nucleotides not matched to a gene: 8. Per the germline V gene, CDR1 is SQVTM and CDR2 is ANQGSEA. The DNA of the CDR3 is TGCAGCATCAGTGGGGGACAGTCCTACGAGCAGTACTTC. Protein product: CSISGGQSYEQYF.

This clonotype was observed a single time. This chain uses TRBV29-1 with TRBJ1-5; no definite D call. Germline V CDR1 and CDR2: SQVTM, ANQGSEA. This CDR3 is 12 amino acids long. Trimming took off 4 bases at V and 3 bases at J, with 7 bases between the two ends. The CDR3 bases are TGCAGCGTTGTGCCAGACAATCAGCCCCAGCATTTT. Translated: CSVVPDNQPQHF. Filled out from reference TRBV29-1 and TRBJ1-5, the complete variable domain reads SAVISQKPSRDICQRGTSLTIQCQVDSQVTMMFWYRQQPGQSLTLIATANQGSEATYESGFVIDKFPISRPNLTFSTLTVSNMSPEDSSIYLCSVVPDNQPQHFGDGTRLSIL.

The table lists this clonotype with a count of one. The V gene is TRBV11-2, the J gene TRBJ2-1; no firm D call. The CDR3 covers 13 residues. The ends were cut back, 0 bases at V and 13 bases at J, with 13 bases in the middle. Germline lookup yields CDR1 SGHAT and CDR2 FQNNGV. The CDR3 DNA reads TGTGCCAGCAGCTTAGAAGGATCTCCGTTACAGTTCTTC. Its translation is CASSLEGSPLQFF.